These 18 T cell receptor beta chains came from one sample sequenced in a study of T cell repertoires in cytomegalovirus infection. The antigens these receptors bind are not known. Each CDR3 protein is one row after TCRdb ran MiXCR on the reads. The sample consists of about 830,000 distinct CDR3 sequences, around a third of them appearing once. The source was cultured CD8+ T cells from PBMCs, collected from culture after CMV antigen stimulation. Every receptor here comes from a human donor in good health (CMV status not recorded). Some clones in this sample may be carry-over from other donors' samples.

V and J are TRBV6-1 and TRBJ2-7; possibly TRBD2 for D (5 bases). CDR1 is MNHNS and CDR2 is SASEGT in the germline V gene. Trimming took off 2 bases at V and 1 base at J, with 9 bases between the two ends. The CDR3 runs to 14 residues. CDR3 residues: CASSETTNSYEQYV. CDR3 in DNA: TGTGCCAGCAGTGAAACGACTAATTCCTACGAGCAGTACGTC.

V gene TRBV6-1 combines with J gene TRBJ2-4; 8 nucleotides agree with TRBD1. Per the germline V gene, CDR1 is MNHNS and CDR2 is SASEGT. The CDR3 totals 15 residues. The V gene end was trimmed by 6 bases and the J gene end by 6 bases; junction bases not matched to a gene: 10. The CDR3 sequence is CASRGRGRSVNIQYF. Here the CDR3 DNA reads TGTGCCAGCAGGGGCAGGGGGCGCTCGGTAAACATTCAGTACTTC.

This chain joins TRBV7-9 and TRBJ2-5; TRBD1 matches at 10 bases. The J segment lost 5 bases and the V segment lost 8 bases, leaving 11 bases of the junction unmatched. CDR3 length: 15 amino acids. Germline V lookup: CDR1 SEHNR, CDR2 FQNEAQ (reference sequence). The CDR3 DNA reads as TGTGCCAGCCCTCCCGAAGACAGGGGGCAGGAGACCCAGTACTTC. Its translation: CASPPEDRGQETQYF.

This clonotype was observed many times. The chain links TRBV7-9 to TRBJ2-2; the D gene is possibly TRBD2 (5 bases). The length of the CDR3 is 13 residues. Germline V gene lookup returns CDR1 SEHNR and CDR2 FQNEAQ (reference sequence). The V end was cut by 6 bases, the J end by 6 bases, with 11 bases between. CDR3 in amino acids: CASSTADAGELFF. The CDR3 DNA sequence: TGTGCCAGCAGTACAGCGGACGCCGGGGAGCTGTTTTTT.

The gene calls are TRBV2 and TRBJ1-1; D uncertain. This CDR3 region has 12 residues. The germline CDR1 and CDR2 sequences are SNHLY and FYNNEI. The ends were cut back, 11 bases at V and 3 bases at J, with 13 bases in the middle. The CDR3 sequence is CAGTGEDTEAFF. The CDR3 nucleotides read TGTGCCGGCACCGGGGAGGACACTGAAGCTTTCTTT.

The chain recombines TRBV18 with TRBJ1-3, with a tentative D call TRBD1 (6 bases). Trimming left V 6 bases short and J 3 bases short, with 15 bases between. The CDR3 totals 15 residues. Germline CDR1 KGHSH, CDR2 LQKENI. DNA of the CDR3: TGTGCCAGCTCTCCCACAGGGTCGTATGGAAACACCATATATTTT. Amino acids: CASSPTGSYGNTIYF.

A few counts support this clonotype. This chain uses TRBV19 with TRBJ2-2, with D uncertain. Trimming pared 3 bases from V and 4 bases from J, leaving 6 bases between. Per germline, CDR1 LNHDA and CDR2 SQIVND (reference sequence). The CDR3 is 13 residues long. CDR3 DNA sequence: TGTGCCAGTAGTATTGACACCACCGGGGAGCTGTTTTTT. This translates into CASSIDTTGELFF.

This clonotype showed up just once. The rearrangement joins TRBV20-1 to TRBJ1-1; no clear D. The CDR3 length is 13 residues. V was shortened by 7 bases and J by 0 bases, with 12 bases between the two germline ends. In germline, CDR1 is DFQATT, CDR2 SNEGSKA (reference sequence). CDR3 DNA: TGCAGTGGGTTGACGAGAATGAACACTGAAGCTTTCTTT. Amino acids: CSGLTRMNTEAFF.

This clonotype was observed at least ten times. V gene TRBV7-2 combines with J gene TRBJ2-3; 7 bases are a match to TRBD2. CDR1 SGHTA and CDR2 FQGNSA come from the germline V gene. The V and J ends lost 1 base and 3 bases, in that order; junction bases with no gene match: 4. The CDR3 runs 15 residues. CDR3 residues: CASSLDGAGTDTQYF. The CDR3 region has the DNA TGTGCCAGCAGCTTAGATGGAGCGGGGACAGATACGCAGTATTTT.

The rearrangement links TRBV5-1 to TRBJ2-7; D gene ambiguous. The germline CDR1 and CDR2 sequences are SGHRS and YFSETQ. This CDR3 contains 15 residues. The V end was cut by 0 bases, the J end by 1 base, with 11 bases between. CDR3 sequence reads: CASSLESGLSYEQYF. For the CDR3, the DNA is TGCGCCAGCAGCTTGGAGTCGGGTTTATCCTACGAGCAGTACTTC.

V gene TRBV24-1 combines with J gene TRBJ1-1; D unclear. From germline, CDR1 is KGHDR and CDR2 SFDVKD. With 1 base removed from V and 7 bases from J, the gap between germline ends came to 12 bases. The CDR3 length is 14 residues. This CDR3 is CATSDFLIGNEAFF. DNA of the CDR3: TGTGCCACCAGTGATTTTTTGATAGGAAATGAAGCTTTCTTT.

The rearrangement links TRBV27 to TRBJ1-5, with 11 bases matching TRBD1. The CDR3 length is 15 residues. Per germline, CDR1 MNHEY and CDR2 SMNVEV (reference sequence). V was pared by 4 bases and J by 6 bases, with 5 bases of the junction left unmatched. DNA for the CDR3: TGTGCCAGCAGTTCAGGACAGGGGGCGGTTCAGCCCCAGCATTTT. Translated, it gives CASSSGQGAVQPQHF.

The J gene is TRBJ2-2, the V gene TRBV7-6; no clear D gene. V dropped 3 bases and J dropped 6 bases, with 11 bases sitting between them. The germline CDR1 and CDR2 sequences are SGHVS and FNYEAQ. This CDR3 region has 14 residues. Written as DNA, the CDR3 is TGTGCCAGCAGCTTGTCCCCTCAGCCCGGGGAGCTGTTTTTT. This sequence encodes CASSLSPQPGELFF.

The genes are TRBV28 and TRBJ2-3; 7 positions match TRBD2. The CDR3 has 14 amino acids. V gave up 8 bases and J gave up 5 bases; unmatched junction bases: 10. The V gene's germline CDR1 is MDHEN and CDR2 SYDVKM. The CDR3: CASSGLGGGDTQYF. CDR3 sequence (DNA): TGTGCCAGCTCCGGACTCGGCGGGGGAGATACGCAGTATTTT.

The chain combines TRBV7-9 with TRBJ1-2; no clear D gene. This CDR3 is 12 amino acids long. Trimming cost V 4 bases and J 6 bases, with 9 bases left between them. From germline, CDR1 is SEHNR and CDR2 FQNEAQ (reference sequence). CDR3 DNA: TGTGCCAGCAGCTCCCGAGGACATGGCTACACCTTC. The encoded protein is CASSSRGHGYTF. The full variable domain, with the rest looked up from reference TRBV7-9 and TRBJ1-2, is DTGVSQNPRHKITKRGQNVTFRCDPISEHNRLYWYRQTLGQGPEFLTYFQNEAQLEKSRLLSDRFSAERPKGSFSTLEIQRTEQGDSAMYLCASSSRGHGYTFGSGTRLTVV.

This clonotype was counted between two and nine times. The chain combines TRBV5-1 with TRBJ2-1; 7 bases are shared with TRBD1. The germline V gene has CDR1 SGHRS and CDR2 YFSETQ. The trim removed 3 bases at V and 8 bases at J, leaving 14 bases unmatched. There are 16 residues in the CDR3. CDR3 in DNA: TGCGCCAGCAGCTCCGACGGGACAGACATCCGGGATGAGCAGTTCTTC. Translated, it gives CASSSDGTDIRDEQFF.

V usage is TRBV9 and J usage is TRBJ1-5; D is unresolved. The CDR3 contains 14 residues. CDR1 and CDR2 (germline): SGDLS, YYNGEE. The germline V and J ends were trimmed by 2 bases and 0 bases, with 6 bases remaining between them. CDR3 amino acids: CASSVSGSNQPQHF. The CDR3 DNA reads as TGTGCCAGCAGCGTTAGTGGTAGCAATCAGCCCCAGCATTTT.

This clonotype came up many times. This rearrangement joins TRBV7-2 to TRBJ1-6; D not resolved. V lost 7 bases and J lost 0, with 10 bases in between. The CDR3 is 15 residues long. Germline values: CDR1 SGHTA, CDR2 FQGNSA. The CDR3 nucleotides are TGTGCCAGCACCTCGGATGTCTCCTATAATTCACCCCTCCACTTT. Translation gives CASTSDVSYNSPLHF.